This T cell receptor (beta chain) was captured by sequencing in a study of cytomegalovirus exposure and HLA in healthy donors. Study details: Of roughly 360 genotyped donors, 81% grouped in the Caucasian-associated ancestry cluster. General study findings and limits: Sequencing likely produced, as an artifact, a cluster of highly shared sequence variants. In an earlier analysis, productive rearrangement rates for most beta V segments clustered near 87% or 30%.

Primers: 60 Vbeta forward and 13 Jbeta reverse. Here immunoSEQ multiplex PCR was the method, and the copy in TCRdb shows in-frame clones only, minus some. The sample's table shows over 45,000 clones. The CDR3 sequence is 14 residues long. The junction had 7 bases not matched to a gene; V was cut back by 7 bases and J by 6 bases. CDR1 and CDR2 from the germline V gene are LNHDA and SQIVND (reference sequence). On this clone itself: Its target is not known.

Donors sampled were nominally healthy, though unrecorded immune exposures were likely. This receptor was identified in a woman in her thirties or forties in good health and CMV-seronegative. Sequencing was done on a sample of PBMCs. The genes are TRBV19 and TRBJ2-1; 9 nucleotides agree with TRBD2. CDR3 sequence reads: CASTGASGVNEQFF. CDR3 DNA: TGTGCCAGTACTGGGGCTAGCGGGGTCAATGAGCAGTTCTTC.